This TCR beta chain originates from a study of vaccination and CD4 T cells after COVID-19. Study information: Testing by nasal swab PCR showed convalescent patients to be SARS-CoV-2 positive; under ten were mild and one was severe. Sample collection from three convalescent patients took place at day 14 and days 161 to 241 post-vaccination.

Findings and limits, study-wide: Going from approximately 21 to 38, median SARS-CoV-2-reactive clonotypes did not rise significantly.

This clonotype was seen a handful of times. Its antigen is not known. The time point: late sampling 161 to 241 days after vaccination in a few convalescent patients. Treatment noted: roughly 10-day PBMC culture with coronavirus spike peptide pools or control peptides (ViraFEST assay). Positive PCR dates spanned March to December 2020, predating US Alpha, Beta and Delta variants. Researchers used the Oncomine TCR Beta short-read assay to sequence DNA from cultured CD4+ T cells. TCRdb re-derived calls from the PCR reads in MiXCR, one entry per CDR3 protein. The sample includes about 15,000 distinct CDR3 sequences, under 60% of them seen just once. Sequencing used CD4+ T cells from blood, cultured in vitro, obtained about 7 months after SARS-CoV-2 vaccination. This sequence was found in a human donor who had recovered from COVID-19.

The CDR3 protein is CASSYLDRDEAFF. Written as DNA, the CDR3 is TGTGCCAGCAGTTACCTAGACCGGGACGAAGCTTTCTTT. The gene calls are TRBV6-5 and TRBJ1-1, with TRBD1 as a possible D gene (5 bases). The CDR3 consists of 13 residues. The germline CDR1 and CDR2 sequences are MNHEY and SVGAGI. V gave up 2 bases and J gave up 8 bases, with 12 bases separating them.